A single TCR beta chain is shown here with its context. This sample stems from a study of blood T cell repertoires in COVID-19. Study-wide background: COVID-19 samples from acute and convalescent phases originated in the United States, Italy and Spain. T cells, B-cell-depleted T cells, or PBMCs supplied cDNA or gDNA.

Assay: immunoSEQ multiplex PCR; the TCRdb copy retains only in-frame clones and omits some. In the table there are under 130,000 clones, around 90% of which are singletons. The germline V gene has CDR1 MDHEN and CDR2 SYDVKM. The CDR3 runs 16 residues. The V end was cut by 3 bases, the J end by 7 bases, with 18 bases between. The clonotype was recovered from a woman in her sixties with acute or convalescent COVID-19. The chain combines TRBV28 with TRBJ2-2; D may be TRBD2 (6 bases). The specimen was peripheral blood. CDR3 sequence: CASSLARGRGNGELFF. CDR3 bases: TGTGCCAGCAGTTTGGCCCGGGGGAGAGGGAACGGGGAGCTGTTTTTT.